One sample yielded the 20 T cell receptor beta chains listed below, sequenced in a study of cytomegalovirus exposure and HLA in healthy donors. PCR was performed using 60 Vbeta and 13 Jbeta primers. Repertoires were generated with immunoSEQ multiplex PCR, while TCRdb's copy carries only in-frame clones and drops some. The repertoire holds approximately 210,000 clones, with around four fifths as singletons. The sequenced sample consisted of PBMCs. Receptors originate from a woman in her forties or fifties in good health and CMV-seropositive.

V is TRBV18 and J is TRBJ2-3; 7 nucleotides line up with TRBD2. The CDR3 is 15 amino acids. After removal of 3 bases from V and 1 base from J, the junction contained 4 bases not matched to a gene. CDR1 is KGHSH and CDR2 is LQKENI in the germline V gene. CDR3: CASSPRGSGTDTQYF. The DNA of the CDR3 is TGTGCCAGCTCACCTCGCGGGAGTGGCACAGATACGCAGTATTTT.

J is TRBJ2-4 and V is TRBV4-1; D is possibly TRBD1 (7 bases). The germline V gene has CDR1 MGHRA and CDR2 YSYEKL. V lost 2 bases to trimming and J lost 3 bases, with 17 bases between them. This CDR3 contains 17 residues. The CDR3 DNA reads TGCGCCAGCAGCCAACAGGCGGGGCGACAGGGCAAAAACATTCAGTACTTC. The encoded protein is CASSQQAGRQGKNIQYF.

This chain joins TRBV7-9 and TRBJ1-4; TRBD1 matches at 7 bases. This CDR3 has 15 residues. Per the germline V gene, CDR1 is SEHNR and CDR2 is FQNEAQ (reference sequence). V dropped 6 bases and J dropped 1; count of bases not matched to a gene: 5. In nucleotides, the CDR3 is TGTGCCAGCAGTTCTGGGACAGTAACTAATGAAAAACTGTTTTTT. Its translation is CASSSGTVTNEKLFF.

This chain uses TRBV28 with TRBJ1-5; weak D call: TRBD1 (5 bases). CDR3 length equals 13 residues. V was shortened by 5 bases and J by 9 bases, with 14 bases between the two germline ends. The germline V gene has CDR1 MDHEN and CDR2 SYDVKM. The CDR3 sequence is CASSTTDTRPQHF. The CDR3 nucleotides read TGTGCCAGCAGTACTACGGACACCCGGCCCCAGCATTTT.

This chain joins TRBV6-5 and TRBJ2-1; the match to TRBD2 covers 12 bases. V gave up 4 bases and J gave up 2 bases; unmatched junction bases: 3. The CDR3 runs to 16 residues. Looked up from germline, CDR1 is MNHEY and CDR2 is SVGAGI. In DNA form, the CDR3 reads TGTGCCAGCAGTTTCCTAGCGGGGGGGACCTACAATGAGCAGTTCTTC. As protein: CASSFLAGGTYNEQFF.

The chain recombines TRBV5-1 with TRBJ1-1; 11 bases line up with TRBD1. The CDR3 has 16 residues. J was trimmed by 4 bases and V by 4 bases; bases with no gene match: 9. In germline, CDR1 is SGHRS, CDR2 YFSETQ. The CDR3 loop reads CASSVPPGTGGTEAFF. In nucleotides, the CDR3 is TGCGCCAGCAGCGTCCCTCCCGGGACAGGGGGCACTGAAGCTTTCTTT.

V usage is TRBV28 and J usage is TRBJ1-3; tentative D call: TRBD1 (6 bases). Per germline, CDR1 MDHEN and CDR2 SYDVKM. The CDR3 runs to 15 residues. Trimming shortened V by 1 base and J by 4 bases, and 11 bases separated the two germline ends. Here the CDR3 DNA reads TGTGCCAGCAGTTTATTTCAGGGGATCGGAAACACCATATATTTT. Translation: CASSLFQGIGNTIYF.

The V gene is TRBV28, the J gene TRBJ1-2; possible D gene TRBD1, 5 bases. The CDR3 sequence is 16 residues long. CDR1 is MDHEN and CDR2 is SYDVKM in the germline V gene. The V and J ends lost 2 bases and 6 bases respectively, with 19 bases between them. CDR3 DNA: TGTGCCAGCAGTTTAGTCGCAACAAAAAGCAGGGATGGCTACACCTTC. This sequence encodes CASSLVATKSRDGYTF.

The chain couples TRBV30 to TRBJ1-2; possibly TRBD1 for D (5 bases). From germline, CDR1 is GTSNPN and CDR2 SVGIG (reference sequence). The V gene lost 2 bases and the J gene lost 3 bases, with 16 bases spanning the gap. The CDR3 runs 15 residues. The CDR3 spells CAWSPGGAEDYGYTF. In DNA, the CDR3 is TGTGCCTGGAGTCCTGGTGGGGCGGAAGACTATGGCTACACCTTC.

V and J are TRBV25-1 and TRBJ1-2; weak D call: TRBD1 (6 bases). In germline, CDR1 is MGHDK, CDR2 SYGVNS. V was cut by 7 bases and J by 6 bases, with 15 bases left in between. CDR3 size: 13 residues. The CDR3 reads CASTTRGAHGYTF. The CDR3 DNA reads as TGTGCCAGCACAACCCGGGGGGCTCATGGCTACACCTTC.

This sequence joins TRBV9 and TRBJ2-2; a weak D match, TRBD1 (5 bases). Germline lookup yields CDR1 SGDLS and CDR2 YYNGEE. V lost 4 bases to trimming and J lost 6 bases, with 16 bases between them. CDR3 size: 15 residues. In nucleotides, the CDR3 is TGTGCCAGCAGCCCCAGGGAATCCCCACCCGGGGAGCTGTTTTTT. Amino acid sequence: CASSPRESPPGELFF.

The V and J genes are TRBV5-1 and TRBJ1-1; D ambiguous. V dropped 2 bases and J dropped 8 bases, with 13 bases sitting between them. CDR1 SGHRS and CDR2 YFSETQ come from the germline V gene. This CDR3 contains 13 residues. CDR3 sequence reads: CASSFAGRPEAFF. In DNA form, the CDR3 reads TGCGCCAGCAGCTTCGCGGGTCGACCGGAAGCTTTCTTT.

This chain joins TRBV27 and TRBJ2-7, with 8 bases fitting TRBD2. The junction had 4 bases not matched to a gene; V was cut back by 3 bases and J by 0 bases. Germline CDR1 is MNHEY and CDR2 is SMNVEV (reference sequence). The CDR3 spans 15 residues. CDR3 DNA sequence: TGTGCCAGCAGTTTCGCGGGGGGATTCTCCTACGAGCAGTACTTC. This codes for CASSFAGGFSYEQYF.

J is TRBJ2-7 and V is TRBV28, with D perhaps TRBD1 (5 bases). V was trimmed by 3 bases and J by 3 bases, leaving 12 bases between them. Germline values: CDR1 MDHEN, CDR2 SYDVKM. The CDR3 length is 14 residues. The CDR3, as DNA: TGTGCCAGCAGTTTCTACAGGTCCGACTACGAGCAGTACTTC. Amino acids: CASSFYRSDYEQYF. The full variable domain, completed using reference TRBV28 and TRBJ2-7, is DVKVTQSSRYLVKRTGEKVFLECVQDMDHENMFWYRQDPGLGLRLIYFSYDVKMKEKGDIPEGYSVSREKKERFSLILESASTNQTSMYLCASSFYRSDYEQYFGPGTRLTVT.

The chain has TRBV15 and TRBJ1-3; possibly TRBD1 for D (6 bases). V dropped 3 bases and J dropped 4 bases, with 7 bases sitting between them. The CDR3 loop spans 13 amino acids. CDR1 LNHNV and CDR2 YYDKDF come from the germline V gene (reference sequence). This CDR3 reads CATSRDSGNTIYF. For the CDR3, the DNA is TGTGCCACCAGCAGGGACAGCGGAAACACCATATATTTT. The complete variable domain, with remaining parts taken from reference TRBV15 and TRBJ1-3, reads DAMVIQNPRYQVTQFGKPVTLSCSQTLNHNVMYWYQQKSSQAPKLLFHYYDKDFNNEADTPDNFQSRRPNTSFCFLDIRSPGLGDTAMYLCATSRDSGNTIYFGEGSWLTVV.

This chain joins TRBV5-1 and TRBJ1-2; 7 nucleotides line up with TRBD1. Germline values: CDR1 SGHRS, CDR2 YFSETQ. This CDR3 region has 16 residues. Trimming took 1 base from V and 8 from J; bases not matched to a gene: 14. The CDR3 loop reads CASSLLVSDRLFGYTF. In DNA form, the CDR3 reads TGCGCCAGCAGCTTGCTAGTTTCGGACAGGCTCTTCGGCTACACCTTC.

Turning to this clone: At one end, the junction sequence differs from germline, possibly due to a read error. The rearrangement joins TRBV7-9 to TRBJ1-2; no clear D gene. CDR1 and CDR2 from the germline V gene are SEHNR and FQNEAQ (reference sequence). CDR3 length: 12 amino acids. The chain's CDR3 is CSSSFINYGYTF. CDR3 in DNA: TGTTCCAGCAGCTTCATTAACTATGGCTACACCTTC.

This chain joins TRBV4-1 and TRBJ1-5, with D possibly TRBD1 on 6 matching bases. Germline V gene sequence: CDR1 MGHRA, CDR2 YSYEKL. This CDR3 contains 16 residues. The ends were cut back, 1 base at V and 0 bases at J, with 10 bases in the middle. The DNA of the CDR3 is TGCGCCAGCAGCCAAGGGACAGAATATAGCAATCAGCCCCAGCATTTT. This translates into CASSQGTEYSNQPQHF.

V gene TRBV7-9 combines with J gene TRBJ2-3, with TRBD1 identical over 7 bases. This CDR3 is built from 15 residues. Trimming cost V 5 bases and J 3 bases; bases outside gene matches: 8. Germline V gene data show CDR1 as SEHNR and CDR2 as FQNEAQ (reference sequence). CDR3: CASSPGPGGTDTQYF. The CDR3 DNA is TGTGCCAGCAGCCCGGGACCAGGGGGAACAGATACGCAGTATTTT.

J is TRBJ2-7 and V is TRBV5-1, with D uncertain. V was shortened by 4 bases and J by 3 bases, with 8 bases between the two germline ends. CDR1 and CDR2 (germline): SGHRS, YFSETQ. This CDR3 has 12 residues. The CDR3 DNA reads as TGCGCCAGCAGCCCTCTCGGCTACGAGCAGTACTTC. This encodes CASSPLGYEQYF.